The subject of this entry is one T cell receptor (beta chain). After removal of 3 bases from V and 8 bases from J, the junction contained 4 bases not matched to a gene. Germline V gene data show CDR1 as DFQATT and CDR2 as SNEGSKA (reference sequence). The CDR3 totals 12 residues. This record comes from a study of blood T cell repertoires in COVID-19. Using immunoSEQ multiplex PCR, the repertoire was profiled, and TCRdb retains in-frame clones only, with some absent. The sample records roughly 150,000 clones, about 77% being singletons. The source of this sequence is a woman aged 80 or over with acute or convalescent COVID-19. Sequenced sample: peripheral blood. The gene calls are TRBV20-1 and TRBJ1-2, with 9 positions matching TRBD1. CDR3 in DNA: TGCAGTGCTAGTGGGGACAGGGCCGGCTACACCTTC. This translates into CSASGDRAGYTF.